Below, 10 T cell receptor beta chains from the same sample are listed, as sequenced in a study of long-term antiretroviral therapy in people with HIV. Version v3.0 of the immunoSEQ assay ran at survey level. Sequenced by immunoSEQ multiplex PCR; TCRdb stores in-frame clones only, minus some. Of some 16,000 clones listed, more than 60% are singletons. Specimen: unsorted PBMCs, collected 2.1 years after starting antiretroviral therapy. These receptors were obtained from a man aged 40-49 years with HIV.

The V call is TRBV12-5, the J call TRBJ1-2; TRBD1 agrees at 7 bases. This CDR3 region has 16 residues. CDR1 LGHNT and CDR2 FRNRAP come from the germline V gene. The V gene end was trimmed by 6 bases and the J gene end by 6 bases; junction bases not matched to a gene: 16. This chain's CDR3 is CASGPRTAGGRDGYTF. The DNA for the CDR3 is TGTGCTAGTGGCCCGCGTACGGCAGGGGGGAGGGATGGCTACACCTTC. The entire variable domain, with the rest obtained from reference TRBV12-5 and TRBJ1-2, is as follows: DARVTQTPRHKVTEMGQEVTMRCQPILGHNTVFWYRQTMMQGLELLAYFRNRAPLDDSGMPKDRFSAEMPDATLATLKIQPSEPRDSAVYFCASGPRTAGGRDGYTFGSGTRLTVV.

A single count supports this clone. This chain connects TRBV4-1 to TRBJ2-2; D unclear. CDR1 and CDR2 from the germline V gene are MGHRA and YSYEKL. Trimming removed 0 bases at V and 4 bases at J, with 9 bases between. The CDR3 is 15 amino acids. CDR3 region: CASSQEPHGTGELFF. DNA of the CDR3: TGCGCCAGCAGCCAAGAACCTCATGGCACCGGGGAGCTGTTTTTT.

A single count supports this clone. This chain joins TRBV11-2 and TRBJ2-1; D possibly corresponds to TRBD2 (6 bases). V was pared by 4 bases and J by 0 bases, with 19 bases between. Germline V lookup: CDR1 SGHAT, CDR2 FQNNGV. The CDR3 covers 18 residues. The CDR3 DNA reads TGTGCCAGCAGCTGGGCCCTAGTGGGAGGTAACTCCTACAATGAGCAGTTCTTC. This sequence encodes CASSWALVGGNSYNEQFF.

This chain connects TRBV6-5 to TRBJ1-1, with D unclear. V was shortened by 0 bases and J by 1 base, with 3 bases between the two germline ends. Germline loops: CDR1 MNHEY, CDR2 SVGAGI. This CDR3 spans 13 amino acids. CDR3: CASSYSENTEAFF. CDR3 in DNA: TGTGCCAGCAGTTACTCGGAGAACACTGAAGCTTTCTTT.

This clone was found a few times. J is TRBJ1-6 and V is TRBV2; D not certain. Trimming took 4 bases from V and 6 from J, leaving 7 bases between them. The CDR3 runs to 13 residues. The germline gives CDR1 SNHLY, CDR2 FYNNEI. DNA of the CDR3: TGTGCCAGCAGTGCAGTTCCTAATTCACCCCTCCACTTT. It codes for CASSAVPNSPLHF.

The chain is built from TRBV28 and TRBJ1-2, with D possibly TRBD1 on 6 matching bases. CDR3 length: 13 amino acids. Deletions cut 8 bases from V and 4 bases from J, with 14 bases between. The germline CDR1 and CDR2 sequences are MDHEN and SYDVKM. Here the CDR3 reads CASSSQGTYGYTF. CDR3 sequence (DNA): TGTGCCAGCTCATCACAGGGTACCTATGGCTACACCTTC.

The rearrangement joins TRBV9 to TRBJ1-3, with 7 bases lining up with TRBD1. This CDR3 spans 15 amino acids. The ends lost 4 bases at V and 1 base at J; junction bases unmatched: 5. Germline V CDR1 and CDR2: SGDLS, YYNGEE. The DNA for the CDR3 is TGTGCCAGCAGCCCCAGGGGGTCATCTGGAAACACCATATATTTT. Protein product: CASSPRGSSGNTIYF.

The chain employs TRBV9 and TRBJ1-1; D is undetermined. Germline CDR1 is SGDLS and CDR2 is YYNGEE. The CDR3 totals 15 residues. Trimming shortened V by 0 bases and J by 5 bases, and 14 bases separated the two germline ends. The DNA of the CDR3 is TGTGCCAGCAGCGTAGCTGGGGTCGGAGGAACTGAAGCTTTCTTT. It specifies CASSVAGVGGTEAFF.

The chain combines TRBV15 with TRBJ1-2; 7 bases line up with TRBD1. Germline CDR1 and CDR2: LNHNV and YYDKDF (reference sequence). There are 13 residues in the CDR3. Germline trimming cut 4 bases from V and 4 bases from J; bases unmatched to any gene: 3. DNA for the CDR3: TGTGCCACCAGCAAGACAGGGCGCTATGGCTACACCTTC. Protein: CATSKTGRYGYTF.

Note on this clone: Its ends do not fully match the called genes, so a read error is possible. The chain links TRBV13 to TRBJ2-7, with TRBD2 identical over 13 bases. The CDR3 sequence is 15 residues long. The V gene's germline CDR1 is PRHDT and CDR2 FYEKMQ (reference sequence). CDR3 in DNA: TGTGCCAGCAGTTTAGGGACTAGCGGGGACTACGAGCAGTACTTC. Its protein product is CASSLGTSGDYEQYF.